The rows below give T cell receptor beta chains drawn from one sample of a study of cytomegalovirus exposure and HLA in healthy donors. TCRdb keeps only in-frame clones here, not all; method: immunoSEQ multiplex PCR. The sample contains around 78,000 clones, around 82% of which appear only once. The material sequenced was PBMCs. The receptors were gathered from a male donor in good health and CMV-seronegative. CDR3s include the opening cysteine and the closing phenylalanine or tryptophan. The D gene is left open where the match is weak. Size is stated for part of the rows, as once, few or many counts, or as a class when the clone is expanded.

J: TRBJ2-1
D: TRBD2
V: TRBV29-1
size: .
CDR3: CSVSSSGGYNEQFF
DNA: TGCAGCGTCTCCTCTAGCGGGGGCTACAATGAGCAGTTCTTC

J: TRBJ1-2
D: .
V: TRBV19
size: .
CDR3: CASCRTEDYGYTF
DNA: TGTGCCAGTTGCCGGACAGAAGACTATGGCTACACCTTC

J: TRBJ1-1
D: TRBD1
V: TRBV28
size: .
CDR3: CASSLLGQGAPEAFF
DNA: TGTGCCAGCAGTTTATTAGGACAGGGGGCTCCTGAAGCTTTCTTT

J: TRBJ2-3
D: TRBD1
V: TRBV5-1
size: .
CDR3: CASSLTGVGDTQYF
DNA: TGCGCCAGCAGCTTGACAGGGGTGGGAGATACGCAGTATTTT

J: TRBJ2-2
D: .
V: TRBV2
size: .
CDR3: CASSEVPSSTGELFF
DNA: TGTGCCAGCAGTGAAGTACCGTCGAGCACCGGGGAGCTGTTTTTT

J: TRBJ1-5
D: .
V: TRBV28
size: .
CDR3: CASSNNYRVQPQHF
DNA: TGTGCCAGCAGTAATAATTACAGGGTTCAGCCCCAGCATTTT

J: TRBJ1-2
D: .
V: TRBV5-1
size: .
CDR3: CASSLSQAYGYTF
DNA: TGCGCCAGCAGCTTGAGTCAGGCTTATGGCTACACCTTC

J: TRBJ2-7
D: .
V: TRBV27
size: .
CDR3: CASSSASSGEQYF
DNA: TGTGCCAGCAGTTCGGCTAGCTCCGGCGAGCAGTACTTC

J: TRBJ1-5
D: .
V: TRBV12-5
size: .
CDR3: CASGLDTRNQPQHF
DNA: TGTGCTAGTGGTCTGGACACCCGCAATCAGCCCCAGCATTTT

J: TRBJ1-4
D: .
V: TRBV7-2
size: .
CDR3: CASSSTREKLFF
DNA: TGTGCCAGCAGCTCGACACGGGAAAAACTGTTTTTT

J: TRBJ2-5
D: .
V: TRBV29-1
size: .
CDR3: CSVGGPGSGETQYF
DNA: TGCAGCGTTGGAGGGCCAGGGAGCGGGGAGACCCAGTACTTC

J: TRBJ2-5
D: TRBD2
V: TRBV2
size: .
CDR3: CASSVGQSSGRAIETQYF
DNA: TGTGCCAGCAGCGTAGGGCAGTCTAGCGGGAGGGCTATTGAGACCCAGTACTTC

J: TRBJ2-5
D: .
V: TRBV2
size: .
CDR3: CASRGVFQETQYF
DNA: TGTGCCAGCAGAGGGGTGTTCCAAGAGACCCAGTACTTC

J: TRBJ2-5
D: TRBD2
V: TRBV5-1
size: .
CDR3: CASSWGSSGGSRETQYF
DNA: TGCGCCAGCAGCTGGGGTTCGAGCGGGGGGTCTCGGGAGACCCAGTACTTC

J: TRBJ2-3
D: .
V: TRBV5-6
size: .
CDR3: CASSLGGTGSDTQYF
DNA: TGTGCCAGCAGCTTGGGGGGGACTGGTTCAGATACGCAGTATTTT

J: TRBJ1-2
D: .
V: TRBV7-9
size: .
CDR3: CASSFGQRSGYTF
DNA: TGTGCCAGCAGCTTCGGACAACGCTCTGGCTACACCTTC

J: TRBJ1-1
D: .
V: TRBV7-3
size: .
CDR3: CASSLQGNTEAFF
DNA: TGTGCCAGCAGCTTACAGGGAAACACTGAAGCTTTCTTT

J: TRBJ2-1
D: .
V: TRBV15
size: few
CDR3: CATSRDPRGAHNEQFF
DNA: TGTGCCACCAGCAGAGATCCCCGGGGAGCCCACAATGAGCAGTTCTTC

J: TRBJ1-3
D: .
V: TRBV5-1
size: .
CDR3: CASSLGRDRLANTIYF
DNA: TGCGCCAGCAGCTTGGGCAGGGATCGGCTGGCGAACACCATATATTTT

J: TRBJ1-4
D: .
V: TRBV5-1
size: .
CDR3: CASRLDTATNEKLFF
DNA: TGCGCCAGCAGATTAGACACTGCAACTAATGAAAAACTGTTTTTT

J: TRBJ2-1
D: TRBD2
V: TRBV7-2
size: few
CDR3: CASSFVGGNYNEQFF
DNA: TGTGCCAGCAGCTTCGTCGGGGGGAACTACAATGAGCAGTTCTTC

J: TRBJ2-7
D: TRBD1
V: TRBV4-2
size: once
CDR3: CASSQVGTGGYEQYF
DNA: TGTGCCAGCAGCCAAGTAGGTACAGGGGGCTACGAGCAGTACTTC

J: TRBJ2-5
D: .
V: TRBV2
size: .
CDR3: CARRSKRYQETQYF
DNA: TGTGCCAGGCGGAGTAAAAGGTACCAAGAGACCCAGTACTTC

J: TRBJ1-5
D: .
V: TRBV2
size: .
CDR3: CASQIFNQPQHF
DNA: TGTGCCAGCCAGATCTTCAATCAGCCCCAGCATTTT

J: TRBJ2-7
D: TRBD1
V: TRBV29-1
size: once
CDR3: CSVGGGTGFYEQYF
DNA: TGCAGCGTCGGAGGTGGGACAGGGTTCTACGAGCAGTACTTC

J: TRBJ1-5
D: .
V: TRBV30
size: .
CDR3: CAWTRRGGNQPQHF
DNA: TGTGCCTGGACTCGTAGGGGGGGGAACCAGCCCCAGCATTTT

J: TRBJ2-3
D: TRBD2
V: TRBV5-1
size: .
CDR3: CASSTSGRADTQYF
DNA: TGCGCCAGCAGCACTAGCGGGAGGGCAGATACGCAGTATTTT

J: TRBJ1-4
D: TRBD1
V: TRBV2
size: few
CDR3: CASSDRGRLFF
DNA: TGTGCCAGCAGTGACAGGGGGCGACTTTTTTTT

J: TRBJ1-1
D: .
V: TRBV19
size: .
CDR3: CASSTTVMNTEAFF
DNA: TGTGCCAGTAGTACGACAGTTATGAACACTGAAGCTTTCTTT

J: TRBJ1-6
D: TRBD1
V: TRBV9
size: .
CDR3: CASSVGRGTGPLLPLHF
DNA: TGTGCCAGCAGCGTAGGAAGGGGGACAGGCCCCCTCTTACCCCTCCACTTT

J: TRBJ2-7
D: .
V: TRBV29-1
size: .
CDR3: CSVAKGNRPNEQYF
DNA: TGCAGCGTAGCCAAAGGGAACAGGCCCAACGAGCAGTACTTC

J: TRBJ2-1
D: TRBD2
V: TRBV19
size: .
CDR3: CASTPPTSVDEQFF
DNA: TGTGCCAGTACCCCTCCGACTAGCGTCGATGAGCAGTTCTTC

J: TRBJ2-1
D: TRBD1
V: TRBV29-1
size: .
CDR3: CSVRTAGGGSYNEQFF
DNA: TGCAGCGTCCGAACCGCAGGGGGCGGCTCCTACAATGAGCAGTTCTTC

J: TRBJ2-5
D: TRBD2
V: TRBV28
size: .
CDR3: CASTTPPGESGGLGRTQYF
DNA: TGTGCCAGCACAACCCCCCCGGGGGAGAGCGGGGGGTTGGGGAGGACCCAGTACTTC

J: TRBJ2-7
D: TRBD1
V: TRBV5-1
size: once
CDR3: CASSYWDRDYEQYF
DNA: TGCGCCAGCAGCTACTGGGACAGAGACTACGAGCAGTACTTC

J: TRBJ2-1
D: TRBD2
V: TRBV5-1
size: .
CDR3: CASSPSVGLVSYNEQFF
DNA: TGCGCCAGCAGCCCAAGCGTTGGACTAGTTTCCTACAATGAGCAGTTCTTC

J: TRBJ1-1
D: TRBD1
V: TRBV10-3
size: .
CDR3: CAIKRDRSHTEAFF
DNA: TGTGCCATCAAAAGGGACAGATCTCACACTGAAGCTTTCTTT

J: TRBJ1-1
D: .
V: TRBV7-9
size: few
CDR3: CASSILAEAFF
DNA: TGTGCCAGCAGCATTCTAGCTGAAGCTTTCTTT

J: TRBJ2-7
D: .
V: TRBV11-2
size: once
CDR3: CASSLDWTTYEQYF
DNA: TGTGCCAGCAGCTTAGACTGGACAACCTACGAGCAGTACTTC

J: TRBJ1-2
D: .
V: TRBV2
size: .
CDR3: CASTQEVSNYGYTF
DNA: TGTGCCAGCACCCAAGAGGTCAGCAACTATGGCTACACCTTC

J: TRBJ2-1
D: .
V: TRBV4-2
size: .
CDR3: CASSQLFSFEQFF
DNA: TGTGCCAGCAGCCAATTGTTTTCTTTTGAGCAGTTCTTC

J: TRBJ1-4
D: TRBD1
V: TRBV9
size: .
CDR3: CASSLAGTGPTTNEKLFF
DNA: TGTGCCAGCAGCCTAGCCGGGACAGGGCCTACAACTAATGAAAAACTGTTTTTT

J: TRBJ1-1
D: TRBD1
V: TRBV19
size: .
CDR3: CASSRDRGSAEAFF
DNA: TGTGCCAGTAGCCGGGACAGGGGTTCCGCTGAAGCTTTCTTT

J: TRBJ2-1
D: TRBD2
V: TRBV5-1
size: .
CDR3: CASSSPLAGGPINEQFF
DNA: TGCGCCAGCAGCTCTCCCCTAGCGGGAGGGCCGATAAATGAGCAGTTCTTC

J: TRBJ2-3
D: TRBD2
V: TRBV5-4
size: .
CDR3: CATGGGSTDTQYF
DNA: TGTGCCACCGGCGGGGGTAGCACAGATACGCAGTATTTT

J: TRBJ2-7
D: TRBD1
V: TRBV6-6
size: .
CDR3: CASSSPDRGNEQYF
DNA: TGTGCCAGCAGTTCCCCGGACAGGGGCAACGAGCAGTACTTC

J: TRBJ1-5
D: .
V: TRBV6-1
size: .
CDR3: CASREGGQPQNF
DNA: TGTGCCAGCAGGGAAGGGGGGCAGCCCCAGAATTTT

J: TRBJ1-2
D: .
V: TRBV5-1
size: .
CDR3: CASSSQPGHIYGYTF
DNA: TGCGCCAGCAGCTCTCAGCCTGGACACATCTATGGCTACACCTTC

J: TRBJ2-3
D: .
V: TRBV5-1
size: .
CDR3: CASSLQDITDTQYF
DNA: TGCGCCAGCAGCTTGCAGGACATTACAGATACGCAGTATTTT

J: TRBJ1-5
D: .
V: TRBV4-3
size: .
CDR3: CASSPTADRSHQPQHF
DNA: TGCGCCAGCAGCCCGACAGCTGACAGGAGCCATCAGCCCCAGCATTTT

J: TRBJ1-1
D: TRBD1
V: TRBV6-5
size: .
CDR3: CASSYSTGANTEAFF
DNA: TGTGCCAGCAGTTACTCGACAGGGGCGAACACTGAAGCTTTCTTT

J: TRBJ2-7
D: TRBD1
V: TRBV6-6
size: few
CDR3: CASSDRQGLDEQYF
DNA: TGTGCCAGCAGTGACCGACAGGGGTTGGACGAGCAGTACTTC

J: TRBJ1-1
D: .
V: TRBV7-2
size: .
CDR3: CASSPTGREAFF
DNA: TGTGCCAGCAGCCCGACAGGCCGTGAAGCTTTCTTT

J: TRBJ2-7
D: TRBD1
V: TRBV10-1
size: once
CDR3: CASSEGDRALSSYEQYF
DNA: TGCGCCAGCAGTGAGGGTGACAGGGCCCTCAGCTCCTACGAGCAGTACTTC

J: TRBJ2-7
D: .
V: TRBV19
size: .
CDR3: CASAAGSSYEQYF
DNA: TGTGCCAGCGCGGCGGGTAGTTCCTACGAGCAGTACTTC

J: TRBJ1-1
D: TRBD1
V: TRBV10-3
size: .
CDR3: CAISEGTGAKAFF
DNA: TGTGCCATCAGTGAGGGGACAGGGGCAAAAGCTTTCTTT

J: TRBJ1-5
D: .
V: TRBV2
size: .
CDR3: CASSEYTYSNQPQHF
DNA: TGTGCCAGCAGTGAGTATACTTATAGCAATCAGCCCCAGCATTTT